This TCR beta chain is drawn from a study of brain T cells in children with intractable seizures. Concerning this clone itself: Its antigen is currently unknown.

CDR3 length: 16 residues. Germline assignment: CDR1 SEHNR and CDR2 FQNEAQ (reference sequence). V was clipped by 4 bases and J by 4 bases; unmatched bases: 9. Generated by immunoSEQ multiplex PCR, the TCRdb table keeps only in-frame clones and is missing some. This sample has tens of thousands of clones, with roughly 91% found just once. Study findings and constraints: HCMV serostatus was not known, and viral specificity came from CDR3 similarity only. Absence of clones before surgery may stem from lower sequencing depth.

Before surgery, patients took at least one anti-epileptic drug. The V gene is TRBV7-9, the J gene TRBJ2-3; 9 bases map to TRBD2. The clonotype originates from a boy younger than two with tuberous sclerosis and intractable seizures. The sample here was peripheral blood, taken at surgery. The CDR3 bases are TGTGCCAGCAGCTGGACGGCTAGCGGGGTGTCAGATACGCAGTATTTT. It specifies CASSWTASGVSDTQYF.